This TCR beta chain was recorded in a study of T cell changes during pregnancy in multiple sclerosis. Only in-frame clones appear in the TCRdb table, and some are missing; sequencing was by immunoSEQ multiplex PCR. The sample includes fewer than 85,000 clones, around 93% seen only once; the top ten take 2% to 3%. The V end was cut by 4 bases, the J end by 0 bases, with 14 bases between. Germline CDR1 is SGHNT and CDR2 is YYREEE (reference sequence). The CDR3 has 17 residues. J is TRBJ2-6 and V is TRBV5-4; D is unresolved. The receptor comes from a female donor with multiple sclerosis, enrolled in a pregnancy study. Sequences were derived from peripheral blood, sampled in the third trimester of pregnancy. The CDR3 is CASSQDVGTSGANVLTF. The CDR3 bases are TGTGCCAGCAGCCAGGATGTCGGCACCTCTGGGGCCAACGTCCTGACTTTC.